This T cell receptor beta chain was identified during a study of blood T cell repertoires in COVID-19. Study overall: T cells, B-cell-depleted T cells, or PBMCs supplied cDNA or gDNA.

Germline V gives CDR1 SQVTM, CDR2 ANQGSEA. The CDR3 consists of 14 residues. Between the trimmed V and J ends, which lost 6 bases and 1 base, there was a span of 15 bases. The method was immunoSEQ multiplex PCR; TCRdb's version includes in-frame clones alone and lacks a portion of them. The sample lists 250,000 to 300,000 clones, 80% to 90% occurring once. The origin of this receptor is an older man with acute or convalescent COVID-19. Sample: peripheral blood. The chain carries TRBV29-1 and TRBJ1-1; the D gene is possibly TRBD1 (5 bases). The CDR3 DNA sequence: TGCAGCGTCAATAAGCAGGGCCCGAACACTGAAGCTTTCTTT. Translation: CSVNKQGPNTEAFF.